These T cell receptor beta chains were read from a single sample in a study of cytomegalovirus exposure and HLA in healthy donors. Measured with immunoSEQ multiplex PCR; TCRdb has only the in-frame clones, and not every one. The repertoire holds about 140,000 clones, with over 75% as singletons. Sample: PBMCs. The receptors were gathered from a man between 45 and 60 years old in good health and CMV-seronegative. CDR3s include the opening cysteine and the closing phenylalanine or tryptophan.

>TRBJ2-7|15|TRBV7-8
CASSARSREGYEQYF
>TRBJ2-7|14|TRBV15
CATSRDWATHEQYF
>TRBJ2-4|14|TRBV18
CASSPYATRNIQYF
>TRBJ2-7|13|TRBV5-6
CASSLPGTYEQYF
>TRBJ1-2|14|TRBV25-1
CASSDPGREDGYTF
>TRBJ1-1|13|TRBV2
CASTDTGNTEAFF
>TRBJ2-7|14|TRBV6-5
CASSYSYSSYEQYF
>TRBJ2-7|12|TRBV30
CAGALPSYEQYF
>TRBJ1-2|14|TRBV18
CASSPQGAIYGYTF
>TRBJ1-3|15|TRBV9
CASSEGTGGGNTIYF
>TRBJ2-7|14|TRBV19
CASSDRVKSYEQYF
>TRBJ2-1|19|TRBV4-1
CASSQNMGLAGVSYNEQFF
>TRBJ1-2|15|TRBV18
CASSPTEKANYGYTF
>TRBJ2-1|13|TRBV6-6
CASSFNIDNEQFF
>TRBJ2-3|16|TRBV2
CASSLGLAGRTDTQYF
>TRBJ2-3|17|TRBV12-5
CASGSHGKRERTDTQYF
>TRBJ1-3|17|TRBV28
CASRHERTPLSGNTIYF
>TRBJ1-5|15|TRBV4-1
CASSQETGVYQPQHF
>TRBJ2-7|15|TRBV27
CASSFGRGSSYEQYF
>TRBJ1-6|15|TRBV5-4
CASSSDRVRNSPLHF
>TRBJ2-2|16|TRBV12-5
CASGLVNSRVGGELFF
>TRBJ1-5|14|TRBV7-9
CASSLEGGNQPQHF
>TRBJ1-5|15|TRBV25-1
CASSDQTYSNQPQHF
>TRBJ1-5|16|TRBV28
CASSGRDRGFNQPQHF
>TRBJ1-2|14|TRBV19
CASSIGGANYGYTF